This TCR beta chain derives from a study of shared clonotypes between healthy human individuals. V was shortened by 8 bases and J by 3 bases, with 13 bases between the two germline ends. Germline V CDR1 and CDR2: MDHEN, SYDVKM. CDR3 size: 13 residues. Only in-frame clones appear in the TCRdb table, and some are missing; sequencing was by immunoSEQ multiplex PCR. Of more than 500,000 clones in the sample, approximately 96% were seen once. Naive CD8 isolation took CD45RO-negative cells positively selected for CCR7 and excluded terminally differentiated effector memory CD45RA+ cells. The V call is TRBV28, the J call TRBJ1-1; D is possibly TRBD1 (6 bases). The sample comprised naive CD8+ T cells sorted from blood. This receptor was identified in a young woman in good health. CDR3 protein: CASGGGLDTEAFF. The CDR3 region has the DNA TGTGCCAGCGGCGGGGGGCTGGACACTGAAGCTTTCTTT.